This T cell receptor (beta chain) is from a study of patients and donors after allogeneic stem cell transplantation. Via MiXCR, TCRdb re-called the RT-PCR reads, giving one row per CDR3 protein. The repertoire holds roughly 190,000 distinct CDR3 sequences, approximately 41% seen once, with approximately 30% in the top ten. The table lists this clonotype with a few counts. Sequencing input: blood, either unsorted or a sorted T cell fraction (not recorded which). This sequence originates from a human donor who was either an allogeneic HSCT recipient or a stem cell or donor lymphocyte infusion donor (not recorded which). It is not recorded whose cells these are; they may come from a transplant donor.

The CDR3 sequence is CASSYGREGGYTF. CDR3 DNA sequence: TGTGCCAGCAGTTATGGCAGGGAAGGGGGCTACACCTTC. The V and J genes are TRBV12-3 or TRBV12-4 and TRBJ1-2; maybe TRBD1 (5 bases). The CDR3 runs 13 residues. The V end was cut by 4 bases, the J end by 8 bases, with 14 bases between.